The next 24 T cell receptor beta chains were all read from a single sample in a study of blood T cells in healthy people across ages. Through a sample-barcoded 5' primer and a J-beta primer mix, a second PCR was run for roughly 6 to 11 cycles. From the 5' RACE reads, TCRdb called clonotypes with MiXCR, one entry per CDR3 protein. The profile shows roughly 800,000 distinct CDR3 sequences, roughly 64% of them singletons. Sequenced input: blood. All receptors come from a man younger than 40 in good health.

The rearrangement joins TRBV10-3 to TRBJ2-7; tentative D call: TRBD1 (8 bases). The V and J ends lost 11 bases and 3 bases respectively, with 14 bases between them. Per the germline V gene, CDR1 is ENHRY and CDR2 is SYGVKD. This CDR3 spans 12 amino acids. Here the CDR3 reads CAFNRGGYEQYF. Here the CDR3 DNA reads TGTGCCTTCAACAGGGGGGGCTACGAGCAGTACTTC.

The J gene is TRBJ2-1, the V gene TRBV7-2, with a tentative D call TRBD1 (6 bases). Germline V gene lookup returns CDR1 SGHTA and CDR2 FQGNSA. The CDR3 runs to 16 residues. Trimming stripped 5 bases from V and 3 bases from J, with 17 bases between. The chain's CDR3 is CASSQGGTLYYNEQFF. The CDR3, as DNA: TGTGCCAGCAGCCAAGGGGGAACCCTCTACTACAATGAGCAGTTCTTC.

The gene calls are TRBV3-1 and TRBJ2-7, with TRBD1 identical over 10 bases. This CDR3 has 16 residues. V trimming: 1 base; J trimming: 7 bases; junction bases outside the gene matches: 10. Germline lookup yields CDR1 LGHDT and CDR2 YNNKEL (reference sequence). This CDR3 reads CASSQGWDRGVEEQYF. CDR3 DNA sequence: TGTGCCAGCAGCCAAGGGTGGGACAGGGGAGTAGAAGAGCAGTACTTC.

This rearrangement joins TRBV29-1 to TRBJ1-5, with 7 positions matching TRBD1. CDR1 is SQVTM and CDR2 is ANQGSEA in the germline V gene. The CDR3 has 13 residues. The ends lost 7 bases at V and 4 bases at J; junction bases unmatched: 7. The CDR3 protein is CSAGWDRNQPQHF. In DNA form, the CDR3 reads TGCAGCGCCGGGTGGGACAGAAATCAGCCCCAGCATTTT.

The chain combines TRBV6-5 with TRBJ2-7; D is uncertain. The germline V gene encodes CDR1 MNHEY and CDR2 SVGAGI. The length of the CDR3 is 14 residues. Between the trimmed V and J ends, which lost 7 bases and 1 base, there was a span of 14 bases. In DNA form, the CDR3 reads TGTGCCAGCAAGGCGATTCAAATATCCTACGAGCAGTACTTC. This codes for CASKAIQISYEQYF.

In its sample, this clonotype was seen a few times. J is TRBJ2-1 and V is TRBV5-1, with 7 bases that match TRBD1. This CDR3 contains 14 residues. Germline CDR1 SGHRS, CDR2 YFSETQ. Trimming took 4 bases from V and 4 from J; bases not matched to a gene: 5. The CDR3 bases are TGCGCCAGCAGCACAGGACAGGAATACAATGAGCAGTTCTTC. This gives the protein CASSTGQEYNEQFF.

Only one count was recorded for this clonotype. CDR3 DNA sequence: TGTGCCAGCAGTTACTCGACAGTCTACAATGAGCAGTTCTTC. The encoded protein is CASSYSTVYNEQFF. The V gene is TRBV6-6, the J gene TRBJ2-1; weak D call: TRBD1 (5 bases). The V gene's germline CDR1 is MNHNY and CDR2 SVGAGI (reference sequence). CDR3 size: 14 residues. The V and J ends lost 0 bases and 3 bases respectively, with 6 bases between them.

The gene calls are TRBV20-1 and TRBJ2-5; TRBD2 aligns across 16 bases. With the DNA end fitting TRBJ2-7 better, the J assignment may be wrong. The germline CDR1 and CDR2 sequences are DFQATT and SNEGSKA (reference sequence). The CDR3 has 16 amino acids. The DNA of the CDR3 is TGCAGTGCTAAAGACCCCGGGACTAGCGGGAGGGACGAGCAGTACTTC. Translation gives CSAKDPGTSGRDEQYF.

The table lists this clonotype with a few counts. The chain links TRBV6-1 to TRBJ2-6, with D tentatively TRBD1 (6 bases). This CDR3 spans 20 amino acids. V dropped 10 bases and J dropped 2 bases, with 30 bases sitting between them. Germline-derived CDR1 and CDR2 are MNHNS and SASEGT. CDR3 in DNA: TGTGCCACCTACAGATTGGAAAAACCGATTGCAGGGGCTGGGGCCAACGTCCTGACTTTC. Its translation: CATYRLEKPIAGAGANVLTF.

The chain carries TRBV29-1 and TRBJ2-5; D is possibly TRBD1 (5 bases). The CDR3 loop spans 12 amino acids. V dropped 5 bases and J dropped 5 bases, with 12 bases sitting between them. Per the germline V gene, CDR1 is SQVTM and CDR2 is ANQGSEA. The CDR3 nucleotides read TGCAGCGTTTTGACAGATGGCGAGACCCAGTACTTC. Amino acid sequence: CSVLTDGETQYF.

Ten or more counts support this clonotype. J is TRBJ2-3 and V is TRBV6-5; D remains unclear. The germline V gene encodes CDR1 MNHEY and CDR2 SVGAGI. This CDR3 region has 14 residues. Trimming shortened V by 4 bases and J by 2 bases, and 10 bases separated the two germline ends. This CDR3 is CASSLVTSTDTQYF. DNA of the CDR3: TGTGCCAGCAGTTTGGTTACTTCCACAGATACGCAGTATTTT.

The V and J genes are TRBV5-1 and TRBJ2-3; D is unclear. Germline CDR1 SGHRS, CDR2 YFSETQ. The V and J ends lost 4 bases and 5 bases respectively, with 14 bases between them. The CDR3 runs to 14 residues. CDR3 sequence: CASSLTAPLDTQYF. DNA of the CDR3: TGCGCCAGCAGCCTGACTGCTCCCCTAGATACGCAGTATTTT.

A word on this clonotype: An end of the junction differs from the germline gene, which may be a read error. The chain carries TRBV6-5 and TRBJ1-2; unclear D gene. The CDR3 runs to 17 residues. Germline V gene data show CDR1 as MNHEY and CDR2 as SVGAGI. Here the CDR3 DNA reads TGTGCCAGCAGTGACTCTTCTCAGGTTTGGGCTAACTATGGCTACACCTTC. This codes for CASSDSSQVWANYGYTF.

The CDR3 sequence: CATSIQGLSYEQYF. CDR3 DNA: TGTGCCACCTCAATTCAGGGGCTGTCCTACGAGCAGTACTTC. V and J are TRBV12-3 or TRBV12-4 and TRBJ2-7; D might be TRBD1 (6 bases). V was pared by 10 bases and J by 1 base, with 17 bases between. The CDR3 contains 14 residues.

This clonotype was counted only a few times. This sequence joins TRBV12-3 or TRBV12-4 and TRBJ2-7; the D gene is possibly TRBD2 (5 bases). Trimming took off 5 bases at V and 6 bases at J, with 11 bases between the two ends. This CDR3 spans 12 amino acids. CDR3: CASSPGEGEQYF. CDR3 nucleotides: TGTGCCAGCAGTCCTGGAGAGGGCGAGCAGTACTTC.

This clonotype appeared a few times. This CDR3 is CAWSISGASNEQFF. The CDR3, as DNA: TGTGCCTGGAGTATTAGCGGGGCTTCCAATGAGCAGTTCTTC. This chain joins TRBV30 and TRBJ2-1; TRBD2 aligns across 8 bases. Germline V lookup: CDR1 GTSNPN, CDR2 SVGIG (reference sequence). Losses at the gene ends were 2 bases for V and 6 bases for J; bases not matched to a gene: 6. CDR3 length: 14 residues.

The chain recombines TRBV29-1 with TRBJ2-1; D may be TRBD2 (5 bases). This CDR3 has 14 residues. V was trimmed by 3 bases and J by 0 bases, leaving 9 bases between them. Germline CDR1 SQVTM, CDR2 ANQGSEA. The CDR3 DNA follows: TGCAGCGTTGACAGCGGAGGCTCCTACAATGAGCAGTTCTTC. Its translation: CSVDSGGSYNEQFF.

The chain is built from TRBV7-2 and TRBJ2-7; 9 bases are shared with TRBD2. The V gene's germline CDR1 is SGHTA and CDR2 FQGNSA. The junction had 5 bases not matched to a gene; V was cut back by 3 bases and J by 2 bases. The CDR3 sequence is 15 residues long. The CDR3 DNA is TGTGCCAGCAGCTTGTCGGCGGGAGGGGCCTACGAGCAGTACTTC. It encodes CASSLSAGGAYEQYF. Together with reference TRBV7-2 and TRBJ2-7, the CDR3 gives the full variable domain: GAGVSQSPSNKVTEKGKDVELRCDPISGHTALYWYRQSLGQGLEFLIYFQGNSAPDKSGLPSDRFSAERTGGSVSTLTIQRTQQEDSAVYLCASSLSAGGAYEQYFGPGTRLTVT.

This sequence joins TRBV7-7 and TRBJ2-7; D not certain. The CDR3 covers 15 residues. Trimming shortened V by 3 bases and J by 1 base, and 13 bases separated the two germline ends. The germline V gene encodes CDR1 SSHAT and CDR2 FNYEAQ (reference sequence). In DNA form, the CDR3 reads TGTGCCAGCAGCTTGAGTGCCGACCCTTCCTACGAGCAGTACTTC. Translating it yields CASSLSADPSYEQYF.

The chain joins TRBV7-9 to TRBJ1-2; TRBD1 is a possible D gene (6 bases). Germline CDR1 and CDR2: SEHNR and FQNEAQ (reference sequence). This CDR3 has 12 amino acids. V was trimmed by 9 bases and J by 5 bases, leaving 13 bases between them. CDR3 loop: CASGGREYGYTF. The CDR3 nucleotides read TGTGCCAGTGGGGGCAGGGAATATGGCTACACCTTC.

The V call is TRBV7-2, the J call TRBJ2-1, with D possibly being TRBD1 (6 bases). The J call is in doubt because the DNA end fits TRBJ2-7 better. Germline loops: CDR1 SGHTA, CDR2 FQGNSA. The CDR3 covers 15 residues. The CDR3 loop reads CASSFTRGTNNEQYF. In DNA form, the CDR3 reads TGTGCCAGCAGCTTCACGAGGGGGACAAACAATGAGCAGTACTTC.

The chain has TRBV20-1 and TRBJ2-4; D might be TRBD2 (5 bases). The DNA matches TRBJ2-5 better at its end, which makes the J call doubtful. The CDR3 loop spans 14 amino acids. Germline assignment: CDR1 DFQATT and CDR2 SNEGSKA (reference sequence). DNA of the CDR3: TGCAGTGCTAGAGATATCGGGGAGCGGGAGACCCAGTACTTC. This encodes CSARDIGERETQYF.

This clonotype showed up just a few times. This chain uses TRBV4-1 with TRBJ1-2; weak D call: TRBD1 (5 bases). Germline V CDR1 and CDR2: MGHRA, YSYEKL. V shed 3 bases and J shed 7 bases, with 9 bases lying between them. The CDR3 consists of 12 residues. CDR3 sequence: CASSHPDSGYTF. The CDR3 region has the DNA TGCGCCAGCAGCCACCCCGACAGTGGCTACACCTTC.

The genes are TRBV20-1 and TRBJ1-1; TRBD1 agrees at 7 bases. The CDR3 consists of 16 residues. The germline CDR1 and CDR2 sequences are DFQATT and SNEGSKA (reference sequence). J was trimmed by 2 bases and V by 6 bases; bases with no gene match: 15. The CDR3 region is CSASDPWRGRNTEAFF. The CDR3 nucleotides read TGCAGTGCCTCGGATCCGTGGAGGGGGCGAAACACTGAAGCTTTCTTT.